This paragraph covers one T cell receptor (beta chain) sequence. This record comes from a study of T-cell reconstitution after alpha-beta-depleted transplantation in children. Losses at the gene ends were 1 base for V and 0 bases for J; bases not matched to a gene: 8. CDR3 length: 18 residues. Germline lookup yields CDR1 SGHTA and CDR2 FQGTGA. The library targeted TCRbeta and was prepared with unique molecular identifiers. TCRdb analysed the PCR reads with MiXCR anew, one entry per CDR3 protein. The repertoire holds 540,000 or so distinct CDR3 sequences, with under 30% as singletons. This sequence joins TRBV7-3 and TRBJ2-3; 9 bases align to TRBD2. The receptor was isolated from a boy under two years old who had a stem cell transplant for acute myeloid leukemia, so the T cells may come from the graft donor. Sequencing was performed on PBMCs, mostly from graft donor cells, taken 360 days after TCRalphabeta/CD19-depleted stem cell transplant. Here the CDR3 DNA reads TGTGCCAGCAGCTTAAGTTTAGCGGGGGTCCTAAGCACAGATACGCAGTATTTT. Translating gives CASSLSLAGVLSTDTQYF.